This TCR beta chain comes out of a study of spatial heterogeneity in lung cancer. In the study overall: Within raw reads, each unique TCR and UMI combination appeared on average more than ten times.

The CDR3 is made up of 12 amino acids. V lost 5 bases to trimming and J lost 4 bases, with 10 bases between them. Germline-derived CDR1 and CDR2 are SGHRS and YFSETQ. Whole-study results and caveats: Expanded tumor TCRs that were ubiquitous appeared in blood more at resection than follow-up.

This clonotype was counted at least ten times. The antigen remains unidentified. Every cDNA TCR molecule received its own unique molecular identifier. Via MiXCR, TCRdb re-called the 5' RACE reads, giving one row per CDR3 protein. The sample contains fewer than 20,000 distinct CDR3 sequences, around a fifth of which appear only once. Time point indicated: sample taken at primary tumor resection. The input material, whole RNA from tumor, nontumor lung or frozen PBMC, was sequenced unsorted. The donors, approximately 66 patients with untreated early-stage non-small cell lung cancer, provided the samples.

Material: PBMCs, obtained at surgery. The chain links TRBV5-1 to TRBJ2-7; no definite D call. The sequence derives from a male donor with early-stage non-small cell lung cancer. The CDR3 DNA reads TGCGCCAGCAGGGATGGGGATTACGAGCAGTACTTC. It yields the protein CASRDGDYEQYF. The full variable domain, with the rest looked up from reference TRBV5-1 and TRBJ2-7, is KAGVTQTPRYLIKTRGQQVTLSCSPISGHRSVSWYQQTPGQGLQFLFEYFSETQRNKGNFPGRFSGRQFSNSRSEMNVSTLELGDSALYLCASRDGDYEQYFGPGTRLTVT.